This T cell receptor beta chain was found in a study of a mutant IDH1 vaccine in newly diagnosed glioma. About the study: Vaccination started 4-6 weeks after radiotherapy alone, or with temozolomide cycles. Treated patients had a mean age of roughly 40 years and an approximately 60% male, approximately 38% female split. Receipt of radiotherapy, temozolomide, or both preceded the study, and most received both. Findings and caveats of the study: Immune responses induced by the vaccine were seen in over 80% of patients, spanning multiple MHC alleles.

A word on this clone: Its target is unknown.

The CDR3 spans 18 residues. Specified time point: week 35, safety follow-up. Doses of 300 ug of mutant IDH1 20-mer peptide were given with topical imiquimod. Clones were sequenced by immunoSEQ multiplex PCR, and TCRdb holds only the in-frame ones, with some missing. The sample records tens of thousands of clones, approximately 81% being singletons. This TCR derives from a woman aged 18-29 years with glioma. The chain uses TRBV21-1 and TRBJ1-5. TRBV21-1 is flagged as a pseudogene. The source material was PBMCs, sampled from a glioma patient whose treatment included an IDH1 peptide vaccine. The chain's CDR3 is CASSEARRRDIINQPQHF. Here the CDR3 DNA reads TGTGCCAGCAGCGAGGCCCGGCGGAGGGACATAATCAATCAGCCCCAGCATTTT.